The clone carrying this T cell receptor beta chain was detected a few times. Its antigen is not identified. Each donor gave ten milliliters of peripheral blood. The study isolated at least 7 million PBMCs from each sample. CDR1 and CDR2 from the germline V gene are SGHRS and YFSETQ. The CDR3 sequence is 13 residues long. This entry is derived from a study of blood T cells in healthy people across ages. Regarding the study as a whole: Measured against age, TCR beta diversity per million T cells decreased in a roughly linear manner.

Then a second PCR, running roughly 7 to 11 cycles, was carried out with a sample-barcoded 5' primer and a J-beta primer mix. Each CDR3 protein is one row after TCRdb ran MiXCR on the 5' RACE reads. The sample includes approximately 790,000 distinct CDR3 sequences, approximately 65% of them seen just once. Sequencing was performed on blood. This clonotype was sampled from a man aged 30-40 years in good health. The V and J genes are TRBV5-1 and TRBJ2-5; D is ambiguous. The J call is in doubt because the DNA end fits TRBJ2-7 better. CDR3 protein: CASSPIDRYEQYF. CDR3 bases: TGCGCCAGCAGCCCAATAGACCGCTACGAGCAGTACTTC.